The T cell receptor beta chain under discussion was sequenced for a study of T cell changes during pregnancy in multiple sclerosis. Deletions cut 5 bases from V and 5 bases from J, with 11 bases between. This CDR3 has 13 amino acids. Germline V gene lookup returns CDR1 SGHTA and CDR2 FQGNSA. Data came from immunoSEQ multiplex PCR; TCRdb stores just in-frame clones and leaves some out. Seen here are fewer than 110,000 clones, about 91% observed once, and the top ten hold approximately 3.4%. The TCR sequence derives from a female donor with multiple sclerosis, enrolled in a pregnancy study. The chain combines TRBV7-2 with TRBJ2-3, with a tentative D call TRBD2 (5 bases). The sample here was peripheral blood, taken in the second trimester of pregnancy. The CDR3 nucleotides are TGTGCCAGCAGCCGGGGAATCGGAGATACGCAGTATTTT. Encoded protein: CASSRGIGDTQYF.